This entry lists 27 T cell receptor beta chains sequenced from one sample in a study of immune evolution from preneoplasia to lung adenocarcinoma. Assay used: immunoSEQ multiplex PCR; TCRdb lists only in-frame clones, some missing. Among 10,000 or so clones listed, 78% were seen once. Sequenced input: FFPE minimally invasive lung adenocarcinoma tissue. All receptors come from a person aged 70 to 80 with lung adenocarcinoma.

V gene TRBV10-3 combines with J gene TRBJ2-7, with 9 nucleotides matching TRBD2. CDR1 and CDR2 from the germline V gene are ENHRY and SYGVKD. This CDR3 spans 13 amino acids. V trimming: 7 bases; J trimming: 6 bases; junction bases outside the gene matches: 7. In nucleotides, the CDR3 is TGTGCCATCATGGGTAGCGGGAGTTCCGAGCAGTACTTC. As protein: CAIMGSGSSEQYF.

The chain links TRBV2 to TRBJ2-2; a possible D gene is TRBD2 (6 bases). Germline CDR1 reads SNHLY; CDR2 reads FYNNEI. CDR3 length: 15 residues. Trimming took off 6 bases at V and 2 bases at J, with 13 bases between the two ends. CDR3 residues: CASRFRGANTGELFF. In nucleotides, the CDR3 is TGTGCCAGCAGGTTTCGCGGGGCAAACACCGGGGAGCTGTTTTTT.

The chain joins TRBV19 to TRBJ1-1; 9 bases are a match to TRBD1. This CDR3 is 16 amino acids long. V lost 6 bases to trimming and J lost 0 bases; unmatched junction nucleotides: 8. CDR1 is LNHDA, CDR2 SQIVND, per germline (reference sequence). CDR3 loop: CASRVLTGGLNTEAFF. CDR3 coding DNA: TGTGCCAGTAGGGTGTTGACAGGGGGTTTGAACACTGAAGCTTTCTTT.

The V and J genes are TRBV2 and TRBJ2-7, with D maybe TRBD1 (5 bases). V gave up 5 bases and J gave up 2 bases, with 16 bases separating them. In germline, CDR1 is SNHLY, CDR2 FYNNEI. The CDR3 loop spans 15 amino acids. The CDR3 DNA sequence: TGTGCCAGCAGTTCCCCTACAGGCCCAACCTACGAGCAGTACTTC. This encodes CASSSPTGPTYEQYF.

The chain combines TRBV5-1 with TRBJ2-5, with TRBD2 identical over 14 bases. Germline V CDR1 and CDR2: SGHRS, YFSETQ. After removal of 4 bases from V and 0 bases from J, the junction contained 8 bases not matched to a gene. The CDR3 spans 18 residues. CDR3 sequence (DNA): TGCGCCAGCAGCGCGGGACTAGCGGGAGTTTGGTACCAAGAGACCCAGTACTTC. It is translated as CASSAGLAGVWYQETQYF.

The V call is TRBV30, the J call TRBJ1-1; TRBD1 is a possible D gene (5 bases). The CDR3 runs to 14 residues. V gave up 0 bases and J gave up 4 bases, with 12 bases separating them. Germline V CDR1 and CDR2: GTSNPN, SVGIG (reference sequence). The CDR3: CAWSVGQGSTEAFF. In DNA form, the CDR3 reads TGTGCCTGGAGTGTCGGTCAGGGAAGCACTGAAGCTTTCTTT. The whole variable domain, remainder taken from reference TRBV30 and TRBJ1-1, is SQTIHQWPATLVQPVGSPLSLECTVEGTSNPNLYWYRQAAGRGLQLLFYSVGIGQISSEVPQNLSASRPQDRQFILSSKKLLLSDSGFYLCAWSVGQGSTEAFFGQGTRLTVV.

This rearrangement joins TRBV10-1 to TRBJ2-7, with D maybe TRBD2 (7 bases). The CDR3 consists of 16 residues. V gave up 2 bases and J gave up 5 bases, with 19 bases separating them. Germline V gives CDR1 WNHNN, CDR2 SYGVQD (reference sequence). In DNA form, the CDR3 reads TGCGCCAGCAGTGAGGTTGGGGGGGCTAGGGGGAACGAGCAGTACTTC. Its protein is CASSEVGGARGNEQYF.

This clone was recorded a few times. The V gene is TRBV13, the J gene TRBJ2-7, with TRBD2 matching 9 bases. The CDR3 covers 15 residues. J gave up 5 bases and V 5 bases, and 10 bases lay outside the gene matches. Germline V gene data show CDR1 as PRHDT and CDR2 as FYEKMQ (reference sequence). The CDR3 region is CASSPLGGRADEQYF. CDR3 sequence (DNA): TGTGCCAGCAGCCCTTTGGGCGGGAGGGCCGACGAGCAGTACTTC.

The chain uses TRBV18 and TRBJ1-2; the match to TRBD1 covers 8 bases. CDR3 length: 16 amino acids. Germline CDR1 and CDR2: KGHSH and LQKENI. The V gene end was trimmed by 2 bases and the J gene end by 4 bases; junction bases not matched to a gene: 9. DNA of the CDR3: TGTGCCAGCTCACCAACTACGAGGACAGGGTCCTATGGCTACACCTTC. It codes for CASSPTTRTGSYGYTF.

This chain connects TRBV5-8 to TRBJ2-3; a weak D match, TRBD1 (6 bases). The V and J ends lost 0 bases and 5 bases respectively, with 13 bases between them. Germline CDR1 and CDR2: SGHTS and YDEGEE. The length of the CDR3 is 15 residues. The CDR3 protein is CASSLEGGYVDTQYF. CDR3 bases: TGTGCCAGCAGCTTGGAAGGGGGTTATGTAGATACGCAGTATTTT.

There are a few counts of this clone. This chain connects TRBV29-1 to TRBJ2-7, with D possibly matching TRBD2 (5 bases). Germline CDR1 reads SQVTM; CDR2 reads ANQGSEA. Trimming took 8 bases from V and 4 from J, leaving 15 bases between them. The CDR3 is 12 amino acids. The CDR3 is CSFRLGNYEQYF. CDR3 DNA sequence: TGCAGCTTCCGCCTCGGGAATTACGAGCAGTACTTC.

The V call is TRBV5-1, the J call TRBJ1-5; 8 bases line up with TRBD1. This CDR3 is 14 amino acids long. CDR1 and CDR2 (germline): SGHRS, YFSETQ. V gave up 0 bases and J gave up 8 bases; unmatched junction bases: 4. CDR3 in amino acids: CASSLEAGGEPQHF. CDR3 nucleotide sequence: TGCGCCAGCAGCTTGGAGGCAGGGGGCGAGCCCCAGCATTTT. Combining the CDR3 with reference TRBV5-1 and TRBJ1-5 gives the whole variable domain KAGVTQTPRYLIKTRGQQVTLSCSPISGHRSVSWYQQTPGQGLQFLFEYFSETQRNKGNFPGRFSGRQFSNSRSEMNVSTLELGDSALYLCASSLEAGGEPQHFGDGTRLSIL.

This clone was found a few times. The rearrangement links TRBV7-2 to TRBJ2-3; D not resolved. There are 15 residues in the CDR3. The V gene lost 5 bases and the J gene lost 2 bases, with 14 bases spanning the gap. CDR1 is SGHTA and CDR2 is FQGNSA in the germline V gene. In DNA form, the CDR3 reads TGTGCCAGCAGCCCAGCTTGGGCCAACACAGATACGCAGTATTTT. Protein: CASSPAWANTDTQYF.

The chain recombines TRBV7-2 with TRBJ1-2; weak D call: TRBD1 (5 bases). The V gene's germline CDR1 is SGHTA and CDR2 FQGNSA. The CDR3 is made up of 15 amino acids. V lost 1 base, J lost 7 bases, and 16 bases lay in between. This CDR3 reads CASSLDFGTMGGYTF. In DNA, the CDR3 is TGTGCCAGCAGCTTAGATTTCGGGACGATGGGTGGCTACACCTTC. The complete variable domain, with remaining parts taken from reference TRBV7-2 and TRBJ1-2, reads GAGVSQSPSNKVTEKGKDVELRCDPISGHTALYWYRQSLGQGLEFLIYFQGNSAPDKSGLPSDRFSAERTGGSVSTLTIQRTQQEDSAVYLCASSLDFGTMGGYTFGSGTRLTVV.

The chain combines TRBV9 with TRBJ1-1; tentatively, D is TRBD1 (6 bases). The CDR3 consists of 16 residues. CDR1 is SGDLS, CDR2 YYNGEE, per germline. V was clipped by 0 bases and J by 6 bases, with 18 bases between them. The CDR3 sequence: CASSVGGGHWFAEAFF. In DNA form, the CDR3 reads TGTGCCAGCAGCGTAGGGGGGGGCCACTGGTTCGCTGAAGCTTTCTTT.

The chain recombines TRBV6-5 with TRBJ2-3; 14 bases fit TRBD2. Germline lookup yields CDR1 MNHEY and CDR2 SVGAGI. Trimming removed 2 bases from V and 3 bases from J; junction bases left unmatched: 1. This CDR3 contains 16 residues. CDR3 coding DNA: TGTGCCAGCAGTTACAGGACTAGCGGGGGGACAGATACGCAGTATTTT. Its protein product is CASSYRTSGGTDTQYF.

The chain combines TRBV30 with TRBJ2-3; 7 bases match TRBD1. This CDR3 comprises 14 residues. V lost 2 bases, J lost 1 base, and 3 bases stayed unmatched. Germline lookup yields CDR1 GTSNPN and CDR2 SVGIG (reference sequence). The CDR3 protein is CAWSRGPGTDTQYF. The CDR3 DNA is TGTGCCTGGAGTAGGGGGCCGGGCACAGATACGCAGTATTTT.

The V gene is TRBV28, the J gene TRBJ2-5; D remains ambiguous. V was cut by 6 bases and J by 6 bases, with 14 bases left in between. The germline V gene has CDR1 MDHEN and CDR2 SYDVKM. The CDR3 contains 13 residues. DNA for the CDR3: TGTGCCAGCAGCGTATCCCAAGTGCAGACCCAGTACTTC. This sequence encodes CASSVSQVQTQYF.

The V and J genes are TRBV11-2 and TRBJ1-1; no definite D call. The germline V gene encodes CDR1 SGHAT and CDR2 FQNNGV. Trimming took 1 base from V and 2 from J, leaving 5 bases between them. The CDR3 contains 13 residues. The CDR3 coding sequence is TGTGCCAGCAGCTTAGCCGAAAACACTGAAGCTTTCTTT. Its protein is CASSLAENTEAFF.

This clone was observed a handful of times. The V and J genes are TRBV23-1 and TRBJ1-5; D remains ambiguous. TRBV23-1 is an ORF for which the function is uncertain. V lost 7 bases, J lost 3 bases, and 25 bases lay in between. The CDR3 consists of 18 residues. The CDR3 nucleotides are TGCGCCAGCATCCCAGCGAGGGCGGGAAGGCTAATCAATCAGCCCCAGCATTTT. Encoded protein: CASIPARAGRLINQPQHF.

The chain uses TRBV5-5 and TRBJ2-1; no firm D call. Trimming stripped 4 bases from V and 4 bases from J, with 12 bases between. The CDR3 covers 14 residues. Germline CDR1 and CDR2: SGHKS and YYEKEE (reference sequence). Here the CDR3 reads CASSRLQAYNEQFF. The CDR3 DNA is TGTGCCAGCAGCCGACTCCAAGCGTACAATGAGCAGTTCTTC.

This clone was seen more than once but under ten times. The chain uses TRBV4-2 and TRBJ2-2; no definite D call. This CDR3 spans 15 amino acids. The V and J ends lost 3 bases and 3 bases respectively, with 11 bases between them. Germline V gene lookup returns CDR1 LGHNA and CDR2 YNFKEQ. CDR3 nucleotide sequence: TGTGCCAGCAGCCAGGGTGGCGCGGACACCGGGGAGCTGTTTTTT. Translated, it gives CASSQGGADTGELFF.

The chain carries TRBV11-2 and TRBJ2-1; a weak D match, TRBD2 (6 bases). CDR3 size: 15 residues. CDR1 is SGHAT and CDR2 is FQNNGV in the germline V gene. V lost 5 bases to trimming and J lost 0 bases, with 11 bases between them. CDR3 in amino acids: CASSRRDRSYNEQFF. For the CDR3, the DNA is TGTGCCAGCAGCCGGAGGGACCGCTCCTACAATGAGCAGTTCTTC.

This clone was observed a few times. The chain couples TRBV7-2 to TRBJ2-3, with TRBD1 matching over 7 bases. Trimming cost V 4 bases and J 7 bases; bases outside gene matches: 11. Per germline, CDR1 SGHTA and CDR2 FQGNSA. CDR3 length equals 15 residues. In nucleotides, the CDR3 is TGTGCCAGCAGCTCGTCCGGGACAGCAATACATACGCAGTATTTT. Encoded protein: CASSSSGTAIHTQYF.

The chain couples TRBV20-1 to TRBJ1-1; D remains ambiguous. V lost 3 bases and J lost 8, with 10 bases in between. In germline, CDR1 is DFQATT, CDR2 SNEGSKA (reference sequence). The CDR3 length is 11 residues. The CDR3 DNA reads as TGCAGTGCTAGCCTCGGACGCGAAGCTTTCTTT. This codes for CSASLGREAFF.

V usage is TRBV21-1 and J usage is TRBJ2-2; the D call TRBD2 from the table was never checked on the DNA. TRBV21-1 is a listed pseudogene. The CDR3 has 17 amino acids. Here the CDR3 reads CASSHPWTPTNTGELFF. The CDR3 nucleotides are TGTGCCAGCAGCCACCCGTGGACTCCGACGAACACCGGGGAGCTGTTTTTT.

The chain couples TRBV11-2 to TRBJ2-1; the D gene is possibly TRBD2 (6 bases). This CDR3 is built from 15 residues. CDR1 SGHAT and CDR2 FQNNGV come from the germline V gene. V lost 4 bases and J lost 7, with 17 bases in between. CDR3 sequence reads: CASSSAAGPWNEQFF. The CDR3 nucleotides read TGTGCCAGCAGCTCGGCGGCGGGGCCCTGGAATGAGCAGTTCTTC. The full variable domain, with the rest looked up from reference TRBV11-2 and TRBJ2-1, is EAGVAQSPRYKIIEKRQSVAFWCNPISGHATLYWYQQILGQGPKLLIQFQNNGVVDDSQLPKDRFSAERLKGVDSTLKIQPAKLEDSAVYLCASSSAAGPWNEQFFGPGTRLTVL.